This T cell receptor beta chain was obtained from a study of blood T cell repertoires in COVID-19. Study summary: The origin of the acute and convalescent COVID-19 samples was the United States, Italy and Spain. T cells, B-cell-depleted T cells, or PBMCs supplied cDNA or gDNA.

In the authors' methods: Nucleated cell counts were estimated from reference gene primer amplification. Repertoires were generated with immunoSEQ multiplex PCR, while TCRdb's copy carries only in-frame clones and drops some. From that table come the V and J calls and clone size; the DNA was used to work out D and trimming. In the table there are roughly 330,000 clones, 86% of which are singletons. This CDR3 has 16 amino acids. The germline V and J ends were trimmed by 4 bases and 2 bases, with 15 bases remaining between them. Germline V gene lookup returns CDR1 MGHRA and CDR2 YSYEKL. The receptor comes from a woman aged 50 to 60 with acute or convalescent COVID-19. Source material: peripheral blood. The chain uses TRBV4-1 and TRBJ2-1, with TRBD2 as a possible D gene (6 bases). Written as DNA, the CDR3 is TGCGCCAGCAGCCCCCAAAGCGGGTTCACCTACAATGAGCAGTTCTTC. Its translation is CASSPQSGFTYNEQFF.